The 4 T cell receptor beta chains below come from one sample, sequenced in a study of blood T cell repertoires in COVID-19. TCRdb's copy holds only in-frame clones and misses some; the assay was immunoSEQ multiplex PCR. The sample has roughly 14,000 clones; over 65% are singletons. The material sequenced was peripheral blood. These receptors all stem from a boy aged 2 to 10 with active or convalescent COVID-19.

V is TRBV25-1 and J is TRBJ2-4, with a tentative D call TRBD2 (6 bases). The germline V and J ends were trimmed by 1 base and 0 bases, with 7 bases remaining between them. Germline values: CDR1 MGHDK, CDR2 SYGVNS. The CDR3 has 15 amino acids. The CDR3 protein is CASSEWGVAKNIQYF. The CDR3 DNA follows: TGTGCCAGCAGTGAATGGGGGGTAGCCAAAAACATTCAGTACTTC.

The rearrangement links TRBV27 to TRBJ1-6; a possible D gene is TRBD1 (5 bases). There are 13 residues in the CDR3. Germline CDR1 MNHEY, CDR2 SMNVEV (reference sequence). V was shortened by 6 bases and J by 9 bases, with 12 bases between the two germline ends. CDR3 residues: CASRPRDFSPLHF. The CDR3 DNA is TGTGCCAGCAGGCCTCGGGACTTTTCACCCCTCCACTTT.

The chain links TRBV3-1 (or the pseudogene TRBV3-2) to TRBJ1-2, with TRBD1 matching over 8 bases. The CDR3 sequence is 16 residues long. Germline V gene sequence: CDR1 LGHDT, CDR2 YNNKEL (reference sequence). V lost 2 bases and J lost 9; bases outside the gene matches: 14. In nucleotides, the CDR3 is TGTGCCAGCAGCCAAAAAGTCAGCGGGACAGGCAATAGCTACACCTTC. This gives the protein CASSQKVSGTGNSYTF.

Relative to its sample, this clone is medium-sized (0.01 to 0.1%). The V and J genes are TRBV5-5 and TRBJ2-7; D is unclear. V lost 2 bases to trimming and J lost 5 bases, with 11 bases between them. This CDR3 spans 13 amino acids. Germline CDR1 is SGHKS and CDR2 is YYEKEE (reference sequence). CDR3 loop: CASSFGRMNEQYV. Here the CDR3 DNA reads TGTGCCAGCAGCTTTGGCAGGATGAACGAGCAGTACGTC.